This entry concerns a single TCR beta chain. TCRdb keeps only in-frame clones here, not all; method: immunoSEQ multiplex PCR. The profile shows more than 70,000 clones, almost 85% of them singletons. V shed 4 bases and J shed 0 bases, with 6 bases lying between them. The CDR3 has 14 amino acids. The germline CDR1 and CDR2 sequences are LNHDA and SQIVND (reference sequence). These data originate in a study of OX40 agonist ivuxolimab in advanced cancers. This receptor was obtained from an adult with an advanced solid tumor such as melanoma, head and neck, liver or kidney cancer. The sequences come from CD4+ or CD8+ T cells sorted from blood, collected in a trial of the OX40 agonist ivuxolimab. This rearrangement joins TRBV19 to TRBJ1-4; D call uncertain. CDR3 protein: CASSTGATNEKLFF. DNA for the CDR3: TGTGCCAGTAGTACGGGAGCAACTAATGAAAAACTGTTTTTT.